This T cell receptor (beta chain) was recorded in a study of T cell responses to AZD1222 COVID-19 vaccine. General study findings and limits: Only 5 to 7 AZD1222 recipients were seropositive at baseline.

Sequenced by immunoSEQ multiplex PCR; TCRdb stores in-frame clones only, minus some. The sample consists of roughly 110,000 clones, roughly 90% of them appearing once. Germline V lookup: CDR1 LNHDA, CDR2 SQIVND (reference sequence). Trimming cost V 5 bases and J 4 bases, with 15 bases left between them. The length of the CDR3 is 15 residues. About this clone itself: The antigen remains undetermined.

The chain has TRBV19 and TRBJ1-5; no clear D gene. The clonotype originates from an adult in good health. Sequencing used peripheral blood, obtained on day 0 of AZD1222 vaccination. Here the CDR3 DNA reads TGTGCCAGTAGTCAACCGGGGTGGAATAATCAGCCCCAGCATTTT. It is translated as CASSQPGWNNQPQHF.